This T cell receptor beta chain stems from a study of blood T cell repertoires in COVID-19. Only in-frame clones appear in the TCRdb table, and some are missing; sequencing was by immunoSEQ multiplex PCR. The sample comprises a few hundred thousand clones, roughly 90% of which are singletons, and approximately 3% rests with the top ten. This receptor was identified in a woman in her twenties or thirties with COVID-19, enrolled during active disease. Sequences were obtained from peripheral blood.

The CDR3 loop is CASSLTGYGTGEQFF. DNA for the CDR3: TGTGCCAGCAGCTTGACAGGGTACGGAACTGGGGAGCAGTTCTTC. The rearrangement links TRBV5-6 to TRBJ2-1; perhaps TRBD1 as D (6 bases). Germline lookup yields CDR1 SGHDT and CDR2 YYEEEE. The V and J ends lost 1 base and 10 bases respectively, with 18 bases between them. The CDR3 extends over 15 amino acids.